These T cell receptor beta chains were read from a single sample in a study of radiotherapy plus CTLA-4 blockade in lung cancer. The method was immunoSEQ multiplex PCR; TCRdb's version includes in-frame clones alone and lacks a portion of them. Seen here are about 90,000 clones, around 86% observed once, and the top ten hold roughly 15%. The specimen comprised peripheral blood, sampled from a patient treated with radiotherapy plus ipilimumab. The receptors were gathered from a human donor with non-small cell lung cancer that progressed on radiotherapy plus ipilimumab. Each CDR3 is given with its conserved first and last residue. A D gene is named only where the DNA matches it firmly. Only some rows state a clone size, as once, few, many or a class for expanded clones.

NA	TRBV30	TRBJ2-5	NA	CAWSVQETQYF	TGTGCCTGGAGTGTTCAAGAGACCCAGTACTTC
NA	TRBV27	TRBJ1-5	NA	CASSLRGSNQPQHF	TGTGCCAGCAGTCTGCGCGGATCCAATCAGCCCCAGCATTTT
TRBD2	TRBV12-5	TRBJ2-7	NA	CASGLVRRLAGAYEQYF	TGTGCTAGTGGTTTGGTACGCCGACTAGCGGGAGCCTACGAGCAGTACTTC
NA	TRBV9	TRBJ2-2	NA	CASSPRWTGELFF	TGTGCCAGCAGCCCCCGGTGGACCGGGGAGCTGTTTTTT
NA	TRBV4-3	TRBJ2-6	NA	CASSHPGLPGANVLTF	TGCGCCAGCAGCCACCCCGGACTGCCTGGGGCCAACGTCCTGACTTTC
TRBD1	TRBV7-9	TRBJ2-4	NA	CASSLGRGQENTKNIQYF	TGTGCCAGCAGCTTAGGACGGGGACAGGAAAATACCAAAAACATTCAGTACTTC
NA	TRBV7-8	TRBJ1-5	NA	CASSPGSGPQHF	TGTGCCAGCAGCCCGGGTTCGGGGCCCCAGCATTTT
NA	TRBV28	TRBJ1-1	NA	CASIRGGGPEAFF	TGTGCCAGCATCAGAGGCGGGGGGCCTGAAGCTTTCTTT
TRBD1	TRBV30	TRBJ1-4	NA	CAWMTGYDEKLFF	TGTGCCTGGATGACAGGGTATGATGAAAAACTGTTTTTT
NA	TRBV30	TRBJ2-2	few	CAWNGGTPTGELFF	TGTGCCTGGAACGGGGGAACTCCCACCGGGGAGCTGTTTTTT
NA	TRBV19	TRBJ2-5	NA	CASSPGTLQETQYF	TGTGCCAGTAGCCCCGGGACACTACAAGAGACCCAGTACTTC
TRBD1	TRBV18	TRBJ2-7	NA	CASSPGQGGPYEQYF	TGTGCCAGCTCCCCCGGACAGGGGGGCCCCTACGAGCAGTACTTC
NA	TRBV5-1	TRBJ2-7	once	CASSGGSYEQYF	TGCGCCAGCAGCGGGGGCTCCTACGAGCAGTACTTC
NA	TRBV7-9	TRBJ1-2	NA	CASSLAAYGYTF	TGTGCCAGCAGCTTAGCCGCCTATGGCTACACCTTC
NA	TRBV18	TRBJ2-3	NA	CASSPSDTQYF	TGTGCCAGCTCACCAAGTGATACGCAGTATTTT
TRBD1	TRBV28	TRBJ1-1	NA	CASSLGGRTEAFF	TGTGCCAGCAGTCTAGGGGGCCGCACTGAAGCTTTCTTT
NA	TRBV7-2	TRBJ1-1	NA	CASSWGSTEAFF	TGTGCCAGCAGTTGGGGGAGCACTGAAGCTTTCTTT
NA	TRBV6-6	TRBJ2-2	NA	CASGGAVNTGELFF	TGTGCCAGCGGGGGAGCGGTGAACACCGGGGAGCTGTTTTTT
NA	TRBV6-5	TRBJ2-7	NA	CASRPGWRGGYEQYF	TGTGCCAGCAGACCCGGCTGGCGGGGAGGTTACGAGCAGTACTTC
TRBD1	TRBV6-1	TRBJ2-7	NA	CASSEGTGGYEQYF	TGTGCCAGCAGTGAGGGGACAGGGGGCTACGAGCAGTACTTC
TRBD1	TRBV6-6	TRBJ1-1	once	CASSTGGWWEKAFF	TGTGCCAGCAGTACAGGGGGCTGGTGGGAAAAAGCTTTCTTT
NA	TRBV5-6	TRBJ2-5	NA	CASSSQETQYF	TGTGCCAGCAGCTCCCAAGAGACCCAGTACTTC
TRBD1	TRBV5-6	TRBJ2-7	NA	CASSWRQGYEQYF	TGTGCCAGCAGCTGGCGACAGGGTTACGAGCAGTACTTC
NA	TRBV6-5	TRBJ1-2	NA	CASSTPGDLYGYTF	TGTGCCAGCAGCACTCCCGGGGACCTCTATGGCTACACCTTC
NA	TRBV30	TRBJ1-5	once	CAWSVPGPNQPQHF	TGTGCCTGGAGTGTACCGGGGCCGAATCAGCCCCAGCATTTT
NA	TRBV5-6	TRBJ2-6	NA	CASSFWGDGANVLTF	TGTGCCAGCAGCTTTTGGGGCGATGGGGCCAACGTCCTGACTTTC
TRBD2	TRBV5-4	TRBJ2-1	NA	CASRAAGDSYNEQFF	TGTGCCAGCAGGGCGGCGGGGGACTCCTACAATGAGCAGTTCTTC
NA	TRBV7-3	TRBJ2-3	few	CASSFDSSSTDTQYF	TGTGCCAGCAGCTTCGACTCCTCTAGCACAGATACGCAGTATTTT
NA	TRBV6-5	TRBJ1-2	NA	CASSMQGTGYTF	TGTGCCAGCAGTATGCAGGGGACCGGCTACACCTTC
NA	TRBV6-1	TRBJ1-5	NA	CATTERGKGQPQHF	TGTGCCACCACCGAGAGGGGCAAAGGGCAGCCCCAGCATTTT
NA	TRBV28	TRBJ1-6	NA	CASHAGEGYNHF	TGTGCCAGCCACGCCGGGGAGGGCTATAACCACTTT